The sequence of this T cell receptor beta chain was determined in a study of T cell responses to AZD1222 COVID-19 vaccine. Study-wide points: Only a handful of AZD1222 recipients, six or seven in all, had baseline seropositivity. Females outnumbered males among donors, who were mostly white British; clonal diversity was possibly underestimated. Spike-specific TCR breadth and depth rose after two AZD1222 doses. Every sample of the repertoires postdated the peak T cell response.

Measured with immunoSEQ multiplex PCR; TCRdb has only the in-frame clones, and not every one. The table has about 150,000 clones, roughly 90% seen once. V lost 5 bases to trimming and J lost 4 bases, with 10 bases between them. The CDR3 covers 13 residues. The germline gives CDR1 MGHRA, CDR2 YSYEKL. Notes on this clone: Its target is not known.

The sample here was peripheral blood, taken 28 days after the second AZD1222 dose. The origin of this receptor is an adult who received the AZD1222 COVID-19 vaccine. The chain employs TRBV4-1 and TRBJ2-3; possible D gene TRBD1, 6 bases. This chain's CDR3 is CASSLQGPDTQYF. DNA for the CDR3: TGCGCCAGCAGCTTACAGGGCCCAGATACGCAGTATTTT.